Each of the 10 T cell receptor beta chains below was sequenced from the same sample in a study of T-cell reconstitution after alpha-beta-depleted transplantation in children. As it was prepared, the TCRbeta library received unique molecular identifiers. TCRdb re-analysed the PCR reads in MiXCR, keeping a single row per CDR3 protein. This table holds around 80,000 distinct CDR3 sequences, over 15% found once. Sequences were derived from PBMCs, mostly from graft donor cells, sampled 360 days after TCRalphabeta/CD19-depleted stem cell transplant. The receptors come from a male patient between 2 and 15 years old who had a stem cell transplant for acute lymphoblastic leukemia, so the T cells may come from the graft donor.

This clonotype was detected ten times or more. The CDR3 DNA reads as TGCGCCAGCAGCCAAGATCAGTTTACCCGCAGTACCTACGAGCAGTACTTC. Translating it yields CASSQDQFTRSTYEQYF. This chain uses TRBV4-1 with TRBJ2-7; D ambiguous. This CDR3 spans 17 amino acids. Germline V CDR1 and CDR2: MGHRA, YSYEKL. The ends were cut back, 0 bases at V and 2 bases at J, with 17 bases in the middle.

The chain uses TRBV5-1 and TRBJ2-5; D uncertain. This CDR3 has 14 amino acids. Trimming took 4 bases from V and 0 from J, leaving 10 bases between them. Germline V CDR1 and CDR2: SGHRS, YFSETQ. This CDR3 is CASSPRSDQETQYF. The CDR3 region has the DNA TGCGCCAGCAGCCCTAGGTCGGACCAAGAGACCCAGTACTTC.

This clonotype was picked up a small number of times. The chain combines TRBV7-8 with TRBJ2-2; weak D call: TRBD1 (6 bases). Germline-derived CDR1 and CDR2 are SGHVS and FQNEAQ. This CDR3 has 18 residues. V lost 0 bases and J lost 4, with 18 bases in between. In DNA form, the CDR3 reads TGTGCCAGCAGCTTAGCCCAGAGGACAGTCGGGGTCACCGGGGAGCTGTTTTTT. Translating gives CASSLAQRTVGVTGELFF.

This clonotype was detected only a few times. This CDR3 is CASSYHIGLELVAKNIQYF. CDR3 in DNA: TGTGCCAGCAGTTACCACATCGGACTGGAGCTAGTAGCCAAAAACATTCAGTACTTC. This chain connects TRBV28 to TRBJ2-4, with a tentative D call TRBD2 (5 bases). The germline V and J ends were trimmed by 4 bases and 0 bases, with 22 bases remaining between them. This CDR3 is built from 19 residues. The germline V gene has CDR1 MDHEN and CDR2 SYDVKM.

V usage is TRBV10-3 and J usage is TRBJ2-7, with D possibly matching TRBD1 (5 bases). Per the germline V gene, CDR1 is ENHRY and CDR2 is SYGVKD. V was cut by 8 bases and J by 2 bases, with 13 bases left in between. This CDR3 is 13 amino acids long. The CDR3 protein is CAIGPDRTYEQYF. In DNA form, the CDR3 reads TGTGCCATCGGGCCCGACAGAACCTACGAGCAGTACTTC.

This clonotype showed up just a few times. The chain couples TRBV5-1 to TRBJ2-1, with TRBD2 identical over 10 bases. The V gene's germline CDR1 is SGHRS and CDR2 YFSETQ. CDR3 length: 16 residues. With V trimmed by 5 bases and J by 4 bases, 9 bases remained unmatched. CDR3 DNA: TGCGCCAGCAGTCTTAAAGCGGGAGGGCCTTACAATGAGCAGTTCTTC. Translation: CASSLKAGGPYNEQFF.

This clonotype occurred a few times. The chain combines TRBV7-8 with TRBJ2-3; 15 bases are shared with TRBD2. CDR1 and CDR2 (germline): SGHVS, FQNEAQ. CDR3 size: 20 residues. V gave up 3 bases and J gave up 1 base; unmatched junction bases: 11. CDR3 sequence (DNA): TGTGCCAGCAGCTTGAGGACTAGCGGGAGGGCCGGGGGGGGCACAGATACGCAGTATTTT. It codes for CASSLRTSGRAGGGTDTQYF.

The chain employs TRBV11-1 and TRBJ2-3; 10 nucleotides agree with TRBD1. With V trimmed by 5 bases and J by 0 bases, 11 bases remained unmatched. The CDR3 has 18 amino acids. The germline V gene encodes CDR1 SGHAT and CDR2 FQDESV (reference sequence). This CDR3 is CASSSPGQGMDSTDTQYF. The CDR3 bases are TGTGCCAGCAGCAGTCCGGGACAGGGGATGGATAGCACAGATACGCAGTATTTT.

The CDR3: CASSPGETTYEQYF. CDR3 DNA: TGCGCCAGCAGCCCGGGGGAGACAACCTACGAGCAGTACTTC. The gene calls are TRBV5-1 and TRBJ2-7; TRBD2 might be the D (6 bases). With 4 bases removed from V and 2 bases from J, the gap between germline ends came to 13 bases. CDR1 is SGHRS and CDR2 is YFSETQ in the germline V gene. CDR3 length: 14 amino acids.

In regard to this clonotype: Sequence at one end of the junction differs from germline and may be a read error. This sequence joins TRBV7-7 and TRBJ2-2; 7 bases are a match to TRBD1. CDR1 is SSHAT, CDR2 FNYEAQ, per germline (reference sequence). This CDR3 is built from 14 residues. The CDR3 DNA reads TGTGCTAGCAGCCCCCAGACAGGGTTCGGGGAGCTGTTTTTT. This codes for CASSPQTGFGELFF.